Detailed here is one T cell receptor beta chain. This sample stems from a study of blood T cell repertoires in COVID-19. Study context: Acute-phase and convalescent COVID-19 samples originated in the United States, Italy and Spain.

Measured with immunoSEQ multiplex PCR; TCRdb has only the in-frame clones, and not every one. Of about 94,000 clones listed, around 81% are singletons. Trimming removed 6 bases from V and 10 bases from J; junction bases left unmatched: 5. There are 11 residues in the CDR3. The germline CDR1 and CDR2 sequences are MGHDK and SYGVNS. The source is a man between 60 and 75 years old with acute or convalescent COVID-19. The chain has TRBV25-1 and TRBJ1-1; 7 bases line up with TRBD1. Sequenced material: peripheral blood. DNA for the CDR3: TGTGCCAGCAGCAAAAACAGGGGAGCTTTCTTT. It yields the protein CASSKNRGAFF. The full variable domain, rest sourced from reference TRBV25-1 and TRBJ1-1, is EADIYQTPRYLVIGTGKKITLECSQTMGHDKMYWYQQDPGMELHLIHYSYGVNSTEKGDLSSESTVSRIRTEHFPLTLESARPSHTSQYLCASSKNRGAFFGQGTRLTVV.